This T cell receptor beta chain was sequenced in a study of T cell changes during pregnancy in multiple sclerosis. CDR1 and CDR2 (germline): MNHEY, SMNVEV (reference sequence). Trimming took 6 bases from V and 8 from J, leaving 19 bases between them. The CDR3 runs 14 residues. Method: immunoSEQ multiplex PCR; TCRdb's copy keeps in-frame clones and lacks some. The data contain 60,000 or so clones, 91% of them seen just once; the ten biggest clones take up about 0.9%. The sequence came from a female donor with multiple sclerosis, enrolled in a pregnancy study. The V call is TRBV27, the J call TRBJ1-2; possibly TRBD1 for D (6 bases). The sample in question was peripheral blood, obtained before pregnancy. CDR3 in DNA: TGTGCCAGCAGACCAACAGGGTCAGTCGCCGGCTACACCTTC. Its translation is CASRPTGSVAGYTF.